The source of this T cell receptor (beta chain) is a study of long-term antiretroviral therapy in people with HIV. Study-level findings and limits: Clones showing expansion before ART dominated the repertoire at all time points. Upon ART, diversity increased but remained lower than transplant donor controls.

Of note for this clone: The antigen remains unidentified.

The immunoSEQ assay was v3.0, run at survey level. Sequencing used immunoSEQ multiplex PCR; TCRdb keeps in-frame clones, though not all of them. The sample includes roughly 16,000 clones, approximately 94% seen only once; the top ten take roughly 4.2%. This receptor was identified in a woman between 45 and 65 years old with HIV. The specimen comprised unsorted PBMCs, sampled about 6 years after starting antiretroviral therapy.

The CDR3 here is CASSLGGLGDSGNTIYF. The CDR3 DNA reads as TGTGCCAGTAGCCTCGGCGGGCTGGGAGACTCTGGAAACACCATATATTTT. The chain couples TRBV19 to TRBJ1-3; D is unclear. The CDR3 length is 17 residues. The V and J ends lost 6 bases and 0 bases respectively, with 18 bases between them. Germline CDR1 and CDR2: LNHDA and SQIVND (reference sequence).